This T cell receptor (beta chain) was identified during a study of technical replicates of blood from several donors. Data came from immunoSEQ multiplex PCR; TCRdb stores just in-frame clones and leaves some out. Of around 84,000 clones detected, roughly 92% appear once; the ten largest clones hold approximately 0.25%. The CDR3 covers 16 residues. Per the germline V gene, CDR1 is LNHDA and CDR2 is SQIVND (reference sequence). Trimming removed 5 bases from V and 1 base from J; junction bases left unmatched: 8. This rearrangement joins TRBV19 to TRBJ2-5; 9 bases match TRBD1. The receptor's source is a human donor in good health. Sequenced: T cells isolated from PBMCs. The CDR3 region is CASSWTGTGLQETQYF. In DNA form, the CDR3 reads TGTGCCAGTAGTTGGACCGGGACAGGGCTCCAAGAGACCCAGTACTTC.